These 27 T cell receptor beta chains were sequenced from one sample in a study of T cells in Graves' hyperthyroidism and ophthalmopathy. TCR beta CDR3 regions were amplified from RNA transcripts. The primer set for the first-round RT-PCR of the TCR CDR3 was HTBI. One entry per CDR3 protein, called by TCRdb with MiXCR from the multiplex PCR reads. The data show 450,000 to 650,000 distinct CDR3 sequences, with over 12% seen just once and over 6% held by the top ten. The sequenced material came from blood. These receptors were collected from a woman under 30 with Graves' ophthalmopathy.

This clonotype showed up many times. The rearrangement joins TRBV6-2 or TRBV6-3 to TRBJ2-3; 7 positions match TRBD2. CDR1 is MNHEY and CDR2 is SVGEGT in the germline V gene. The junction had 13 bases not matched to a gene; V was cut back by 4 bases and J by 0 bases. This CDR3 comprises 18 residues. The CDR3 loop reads CASSLGWRGSSSTDTQYF. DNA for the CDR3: TGTGCCAGCAGTTTGGGCTGGCGCGGGAGTTCTAGCACAGATACGCAGTATTTT.

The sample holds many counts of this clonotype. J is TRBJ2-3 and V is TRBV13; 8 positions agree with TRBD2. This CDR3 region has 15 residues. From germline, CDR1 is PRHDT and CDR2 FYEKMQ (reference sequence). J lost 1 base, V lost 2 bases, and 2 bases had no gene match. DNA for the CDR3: TGTGCCAGCAGCTTACACGGGAGGGGCACAGATACGCAGTATTTT. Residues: CASSLHGRGTDTQYF.

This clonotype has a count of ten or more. CDR3 region: CASSQAYGGTSYNEQFF. The CDR3 DNA reads TGTGCCAGCAGCCAAGCCTATGGCGGGACTAGCTACAATGAGCAGTTCTTC. This chain joins TRBV14 and TRBJ2-1; 8 bases map to TRBD2. The CDR3 contains 17 residues. After removal of 1 base from V and 3 bases from J, the junction contained 8 bases not matched to a gene. Germline V gives CDR1 SGHDN, CDR2 FVKESK.

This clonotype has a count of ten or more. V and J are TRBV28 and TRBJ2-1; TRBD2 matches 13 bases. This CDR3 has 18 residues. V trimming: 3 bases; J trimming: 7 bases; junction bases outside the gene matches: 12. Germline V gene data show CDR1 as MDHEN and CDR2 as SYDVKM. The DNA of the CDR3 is TGTGCCAGCAGTTTTTCCGGGCCCCGACTAGCGGGAGGTAATGAGCAGTTCTTC. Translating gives CASSFSGPRLAGGNEQFF.

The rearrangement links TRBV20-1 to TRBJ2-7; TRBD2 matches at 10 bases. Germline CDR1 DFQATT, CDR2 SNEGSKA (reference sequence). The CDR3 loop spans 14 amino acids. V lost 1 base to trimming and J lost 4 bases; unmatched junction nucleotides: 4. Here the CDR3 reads CSARGSGRVYEQYF. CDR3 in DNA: TGCAGTGCTAGAGGGAGCGGGAGGGTGTACGAGCAGTACTTC.

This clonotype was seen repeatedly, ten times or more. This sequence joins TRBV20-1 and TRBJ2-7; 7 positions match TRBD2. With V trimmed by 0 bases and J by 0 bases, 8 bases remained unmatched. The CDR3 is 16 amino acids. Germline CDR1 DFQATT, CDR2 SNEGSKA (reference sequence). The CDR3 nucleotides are TGCAGTGCTAGAGATGACGGCGGGAGTAGCTCCTACGAGCAGTACTTC. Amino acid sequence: CSARDDGGSSSYEQYF.

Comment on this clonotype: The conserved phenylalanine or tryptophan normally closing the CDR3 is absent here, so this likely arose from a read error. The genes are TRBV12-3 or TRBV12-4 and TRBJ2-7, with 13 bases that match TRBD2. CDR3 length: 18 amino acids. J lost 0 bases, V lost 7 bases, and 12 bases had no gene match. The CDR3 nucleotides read TGTGCCAGCACCCTGGGCGGGAGGACTAGCGGGGGCTCCTACGAGCAGTACTCC. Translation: CASTLGGRTSGGSYEQYS.

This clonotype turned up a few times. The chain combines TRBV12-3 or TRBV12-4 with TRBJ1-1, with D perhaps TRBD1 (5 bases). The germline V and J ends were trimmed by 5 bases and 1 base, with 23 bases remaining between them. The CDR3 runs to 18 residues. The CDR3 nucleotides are TGTGCCAGCAGTAACTGGGGCGCATGGGGGGGGGGGAACACTGAAGCTTTCTTT. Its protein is CASSNWGAWGGGNTEAFF.

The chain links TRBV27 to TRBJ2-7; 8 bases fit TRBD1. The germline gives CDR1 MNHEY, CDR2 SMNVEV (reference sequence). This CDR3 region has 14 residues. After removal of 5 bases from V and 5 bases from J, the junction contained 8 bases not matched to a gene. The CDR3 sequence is CASSLQGAENEQYF. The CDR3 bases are TGTGCCAGCAGTCTCCAGGGGGCGGAAAACGAGCAGTACTTC.

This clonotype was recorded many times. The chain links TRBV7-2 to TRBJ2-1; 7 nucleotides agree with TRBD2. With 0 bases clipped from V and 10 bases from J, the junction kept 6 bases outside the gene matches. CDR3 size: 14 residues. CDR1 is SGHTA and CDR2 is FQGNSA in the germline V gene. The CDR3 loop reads CASSLARTSPEQFF. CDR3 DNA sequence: TGTGCCAGCAGCTTAGCGCGGACTAGTCCCGAGCAGTTCTTC.

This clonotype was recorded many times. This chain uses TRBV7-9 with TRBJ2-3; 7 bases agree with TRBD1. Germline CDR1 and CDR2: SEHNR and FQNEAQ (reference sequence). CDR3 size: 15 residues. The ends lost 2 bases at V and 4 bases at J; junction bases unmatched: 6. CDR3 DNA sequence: TGTGCCAGCAGCTTAAGTGGCCAGGGGGCAGATACGCAGTATTTT. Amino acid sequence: CASSLSGQGADTQYF.

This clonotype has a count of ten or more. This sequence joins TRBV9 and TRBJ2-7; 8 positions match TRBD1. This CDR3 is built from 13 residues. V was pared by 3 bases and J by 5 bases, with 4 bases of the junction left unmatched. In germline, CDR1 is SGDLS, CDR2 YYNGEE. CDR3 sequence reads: CASSAATGDEQYF. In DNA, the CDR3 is TGTGCCAGCAGCGCCGCGACAGGGGACGAGCAGTACTTC.

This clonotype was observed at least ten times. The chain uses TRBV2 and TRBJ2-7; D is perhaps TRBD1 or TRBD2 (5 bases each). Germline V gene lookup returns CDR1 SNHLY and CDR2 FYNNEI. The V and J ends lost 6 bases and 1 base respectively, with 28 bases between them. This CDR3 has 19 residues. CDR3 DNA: TGTGCCAGCAGCCTTAGCCTTTTCAGCCGGGACCATTTGTCCTACGAGCAGTACTTC. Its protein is CASSLSLFSRDHLSYEQYF. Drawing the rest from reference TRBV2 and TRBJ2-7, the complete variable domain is EPEVTQTPSHQVTQMGQEVILRCVPISNHLYFYWYRQILGQKVEFLVSFYNNEISEKSEIFDDQFSVERPDGSNFTLKIRSTKLEDSAMYFCASSLSLFSRDHLSYEQYFGPGTRLTVT.

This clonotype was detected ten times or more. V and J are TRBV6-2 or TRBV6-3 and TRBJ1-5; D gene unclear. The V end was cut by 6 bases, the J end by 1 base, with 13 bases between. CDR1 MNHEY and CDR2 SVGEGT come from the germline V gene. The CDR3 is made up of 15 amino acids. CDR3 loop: CASRLSGPSNQPQHF. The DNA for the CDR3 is TGTGCCAGCAGGCTCTCAGGACCGAGCAATCAGCCCCAGCATTTT.

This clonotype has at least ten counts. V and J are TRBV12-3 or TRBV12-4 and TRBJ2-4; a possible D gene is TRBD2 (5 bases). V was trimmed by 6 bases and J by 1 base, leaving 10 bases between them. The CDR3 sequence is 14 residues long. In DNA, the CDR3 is TGTGCCAGCAGCCCCCCGGGGGCCAAAAACATTCAGTACTTC. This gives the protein CASSPPGAKNIQYF.

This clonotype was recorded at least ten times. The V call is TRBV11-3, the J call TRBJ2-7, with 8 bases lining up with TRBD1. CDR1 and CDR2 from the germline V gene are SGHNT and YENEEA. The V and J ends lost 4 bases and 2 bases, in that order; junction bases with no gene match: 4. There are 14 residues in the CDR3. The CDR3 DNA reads TGTGCCAGCAGCTATGACAGGGGAACCTACGAGCAGTACTTC. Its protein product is CASSYDRGTYEQYF.

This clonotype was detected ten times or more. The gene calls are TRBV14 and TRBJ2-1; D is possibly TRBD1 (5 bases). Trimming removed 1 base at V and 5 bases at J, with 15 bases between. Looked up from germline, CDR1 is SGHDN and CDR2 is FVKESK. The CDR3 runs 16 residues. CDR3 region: CASSQGGRRGDNEQFF. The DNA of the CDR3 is TGTGCCAGCAGCCAAGGAGGTAGAAGGGGTGACAATGAGCAGTTCTTC.

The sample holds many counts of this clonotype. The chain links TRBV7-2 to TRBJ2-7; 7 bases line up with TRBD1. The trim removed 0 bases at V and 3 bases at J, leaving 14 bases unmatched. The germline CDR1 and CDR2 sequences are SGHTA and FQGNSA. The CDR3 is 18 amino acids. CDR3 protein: CASSLATRSTGSNYEQYF. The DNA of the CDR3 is TGTGCCAGCAGCTTAGCGACTCGCTCGACAGGGTCCAACTACGAGCAGTACTTC.

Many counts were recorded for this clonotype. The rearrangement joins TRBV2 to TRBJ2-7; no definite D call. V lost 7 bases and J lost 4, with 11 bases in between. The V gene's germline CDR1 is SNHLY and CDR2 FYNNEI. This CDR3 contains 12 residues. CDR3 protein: CASTYFDYEQYF. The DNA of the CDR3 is TGTGCCAGCACCTATTTCGATTACGAGCAGTACTTC.

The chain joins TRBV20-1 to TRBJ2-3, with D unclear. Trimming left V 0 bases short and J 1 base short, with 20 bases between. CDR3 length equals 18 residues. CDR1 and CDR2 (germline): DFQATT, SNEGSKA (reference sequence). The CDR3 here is CSARDQSGPVVGTDTQYF. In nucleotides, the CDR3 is TGCAGTGCTAGAGATCAAAGTGGGCCGGTCGTTGGCACAGATACGCAGTATTTT.

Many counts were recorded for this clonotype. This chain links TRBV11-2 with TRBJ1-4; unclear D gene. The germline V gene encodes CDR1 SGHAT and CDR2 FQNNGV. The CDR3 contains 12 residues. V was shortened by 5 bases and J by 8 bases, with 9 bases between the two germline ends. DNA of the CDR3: TGTGCCAGCAGCCGAGAGACGGAAAAACTGTTTTTT. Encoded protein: CASSRETEKLFF.

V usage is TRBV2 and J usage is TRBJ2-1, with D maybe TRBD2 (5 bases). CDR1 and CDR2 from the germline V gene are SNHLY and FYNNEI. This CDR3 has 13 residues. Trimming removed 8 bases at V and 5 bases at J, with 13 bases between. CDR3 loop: CASSYGNDNEQFF. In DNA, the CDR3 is TGTGCCAGCTCTTACGGGAACGACAATGAGCAGTTCTTC.

CDR3 residues: CASSAPSGSTDTQYF. CDR3 bases: TGTGCCAGCAGCGCGCCTAGCGGGAGCACAGATACGCAGTATTTT. V is TRBV9 and J is TRBJ2-3; 8 bases line up with TRBD2. The germline V gene has CDR1 SGDLS and CDR2 YYNGEE. CDR3 length equals 15 residues. The J segment lost 0 bases and the V segment lost 3 bases, leaving 3 bases of the junction unmatched.

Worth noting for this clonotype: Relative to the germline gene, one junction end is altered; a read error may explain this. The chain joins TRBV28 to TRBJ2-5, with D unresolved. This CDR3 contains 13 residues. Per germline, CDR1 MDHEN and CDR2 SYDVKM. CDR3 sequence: CASSFPVQESQYF. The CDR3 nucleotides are TGTGCCAGCAGTTTTCCAGTACAAGAGTCCCAGTACTTC.

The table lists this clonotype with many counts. CDR3 DNA: TGTGCCAGCATCGATGACGGGAGAAAAGAGACCCAGTACTTC. It is translated as CASIDDGRKETQYF. This rearrangement joins TRBV6-2 or TRBV6-3 to TRBJ2-5, with D possibly matching TRBD2 (6 bases). In germline, CDR1 is MNHEY, CDR2 SVGEGT. Trimming took off 7 bases at V and 3 bases at J, with 15 bases between the two ends. The CDR3 loop spans 14 amino acids.

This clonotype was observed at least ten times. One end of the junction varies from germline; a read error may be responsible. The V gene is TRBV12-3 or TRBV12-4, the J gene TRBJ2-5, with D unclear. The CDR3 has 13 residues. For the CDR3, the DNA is TGTGTCAGCAGTTTTGGGGTCATAGGGACCCAGTACTTC. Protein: CVSSFGVIGTQYF.

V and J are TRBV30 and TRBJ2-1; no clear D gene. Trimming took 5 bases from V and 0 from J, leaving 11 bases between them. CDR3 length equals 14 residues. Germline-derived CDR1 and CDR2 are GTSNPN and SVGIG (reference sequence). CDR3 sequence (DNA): TGTGCCTGGGGTTTATGGGGCTCCTACAATGAGCAGTTCTTC. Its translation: CAWGLWGSYNEQFF.